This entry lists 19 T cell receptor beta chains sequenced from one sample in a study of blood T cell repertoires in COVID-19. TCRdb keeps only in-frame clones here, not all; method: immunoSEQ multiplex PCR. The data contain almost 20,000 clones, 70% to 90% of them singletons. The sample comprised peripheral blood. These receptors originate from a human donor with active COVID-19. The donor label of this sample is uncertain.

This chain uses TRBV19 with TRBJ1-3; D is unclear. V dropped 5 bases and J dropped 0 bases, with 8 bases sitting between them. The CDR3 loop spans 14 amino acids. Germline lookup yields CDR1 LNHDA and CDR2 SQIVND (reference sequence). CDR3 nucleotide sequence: TGTGCCAGTAGTCCGGGTGTCTCTGGAAACACCATATATTTT. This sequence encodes CASSPGVSGNTIYF.

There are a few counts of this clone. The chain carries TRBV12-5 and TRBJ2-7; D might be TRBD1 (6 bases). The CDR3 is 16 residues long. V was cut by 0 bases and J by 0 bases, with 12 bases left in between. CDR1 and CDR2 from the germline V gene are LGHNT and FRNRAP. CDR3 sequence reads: CASGLVLTGSSYEQYF. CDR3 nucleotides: TGTGCTAGTGGTTTGGTACTTACAGGGAGCTCCTACGAGCAGTACTTC. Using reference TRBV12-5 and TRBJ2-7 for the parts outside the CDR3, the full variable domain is DARVTQTPRHKVTEMGQEVTMRCQPILGHNTVFWYRQTMMQGLELLAYFRNRAPLDDSGMPKDRFSAEMPDATLATLKIQPSEPRDSAVYFCASGLVLTGSSYEQYFGPGTRLTVT.

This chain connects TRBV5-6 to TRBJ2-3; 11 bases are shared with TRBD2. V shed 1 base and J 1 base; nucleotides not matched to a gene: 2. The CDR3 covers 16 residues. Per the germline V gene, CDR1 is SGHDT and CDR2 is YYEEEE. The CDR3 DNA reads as TGTGCCAGCAGCTTGCTACTAGCGGGGGGCACAGATACGCAGTATTTT. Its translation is CASSLLLAGGTDTQYF.

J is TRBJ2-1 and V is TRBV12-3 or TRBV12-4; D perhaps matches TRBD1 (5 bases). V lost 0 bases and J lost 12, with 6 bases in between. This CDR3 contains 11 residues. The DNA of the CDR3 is TGTGCCAGCAGTTTAGCGGGGCCGCAGTTCTTC. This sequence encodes CASSLAGPQFF.

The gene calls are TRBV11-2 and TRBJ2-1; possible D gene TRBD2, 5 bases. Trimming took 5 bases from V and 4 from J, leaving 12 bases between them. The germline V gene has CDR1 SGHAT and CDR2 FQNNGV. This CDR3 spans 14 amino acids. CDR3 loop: CASSGRGNYNEQFF. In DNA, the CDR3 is TGTGCCAGCAGCGGTCGAGGGAATTACAATGAGCAGTTCTTC.

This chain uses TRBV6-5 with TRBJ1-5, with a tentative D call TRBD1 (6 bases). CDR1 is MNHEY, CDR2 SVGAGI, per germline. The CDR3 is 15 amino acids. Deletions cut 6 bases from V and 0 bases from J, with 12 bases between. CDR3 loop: CASSQGYLSNQPQHF. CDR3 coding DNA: TGTGCCAGCAGCCAGGGGTACCTTAGCAATCAGCCCCAGCATTTT.

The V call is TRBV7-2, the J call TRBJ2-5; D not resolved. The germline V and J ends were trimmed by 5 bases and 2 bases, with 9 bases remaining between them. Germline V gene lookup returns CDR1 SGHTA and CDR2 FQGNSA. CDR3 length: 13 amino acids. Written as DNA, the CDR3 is TGTGCCAGCAGCACCAGGCCTCAAGAGACCCAGTACTTC. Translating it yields CASSTRPQETQYF.

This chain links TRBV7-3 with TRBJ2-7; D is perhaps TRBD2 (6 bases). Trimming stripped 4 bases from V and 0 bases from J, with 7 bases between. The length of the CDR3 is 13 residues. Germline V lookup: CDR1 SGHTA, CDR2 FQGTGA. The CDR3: CASSSGGSYEQYF. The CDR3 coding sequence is TGTGCCAGCAGCTCCGGGGGCTCCTACGAGCAGTACTTC. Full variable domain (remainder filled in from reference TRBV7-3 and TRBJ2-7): GAGVSQTPSNKVTEKGKYVELRCDPISGHTALYWYRQSLGQGPEFLIYFQGTGAADDSGLPNDRFFAVRPEGSVSTLKIQRTERGDSAVYLCASSSGGSYEQYFGPGTRLTVT.

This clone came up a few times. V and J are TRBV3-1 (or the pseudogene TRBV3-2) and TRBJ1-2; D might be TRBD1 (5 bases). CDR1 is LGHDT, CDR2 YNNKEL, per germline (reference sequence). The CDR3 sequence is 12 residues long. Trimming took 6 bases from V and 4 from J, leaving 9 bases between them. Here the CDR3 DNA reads TGTGCCAGCAGTCAGGGTGTCTATGGCTACACCTTC. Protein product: CASSQGVYGYTF.

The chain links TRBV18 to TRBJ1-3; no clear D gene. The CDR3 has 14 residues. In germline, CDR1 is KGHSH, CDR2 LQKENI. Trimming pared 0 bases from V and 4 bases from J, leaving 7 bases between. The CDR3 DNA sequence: TGTGCCAGCTCACCACCGGCTCAGGGAAACACCATATATTTT. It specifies CASSPPAQGNTIYF.

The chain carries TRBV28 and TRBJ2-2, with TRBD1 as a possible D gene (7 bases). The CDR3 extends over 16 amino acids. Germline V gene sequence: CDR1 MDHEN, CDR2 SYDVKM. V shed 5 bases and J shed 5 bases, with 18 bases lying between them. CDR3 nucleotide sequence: TGTGCCAGCAGTGGGCTGTGGGCAGGGGGGACCGGGGAGCTGTTTTTT. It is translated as CASSGLWAGGTGELFF.

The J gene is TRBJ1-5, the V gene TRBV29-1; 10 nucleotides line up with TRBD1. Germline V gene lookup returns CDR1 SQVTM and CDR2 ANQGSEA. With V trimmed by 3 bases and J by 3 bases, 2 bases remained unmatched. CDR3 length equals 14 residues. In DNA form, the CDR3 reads TGCAGCGTTGAGGGGACAGGGGTCAATCAGCCCCAGCATTTT. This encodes CSVEGTGVNQPQHF.

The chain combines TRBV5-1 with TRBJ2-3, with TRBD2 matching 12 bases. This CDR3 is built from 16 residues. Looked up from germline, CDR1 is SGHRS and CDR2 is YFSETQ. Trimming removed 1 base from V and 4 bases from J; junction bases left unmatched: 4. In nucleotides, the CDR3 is TGCGCCAGCAGCTTGTGGCTAGCGGGGGGGTCAGATACGCAGTATTTT. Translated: CASSLWLAGGSDTQYF.

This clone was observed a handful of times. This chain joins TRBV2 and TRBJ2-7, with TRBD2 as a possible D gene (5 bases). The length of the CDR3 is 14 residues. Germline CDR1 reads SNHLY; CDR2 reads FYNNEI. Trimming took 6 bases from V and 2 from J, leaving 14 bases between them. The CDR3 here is CASRSAGIPYEQYF. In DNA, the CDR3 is TGTGCCAGCAGGTCGGCCGGGATCCCCTACGAGCAGTACTTC.

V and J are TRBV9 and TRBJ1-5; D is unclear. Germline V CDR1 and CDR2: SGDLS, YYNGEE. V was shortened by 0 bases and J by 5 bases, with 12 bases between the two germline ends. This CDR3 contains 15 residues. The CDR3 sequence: CASSVGSSRDQPQHF. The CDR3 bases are TGTGCCAGCAGCGTAGGTAGCAGCCGGGATCAGCCCCAGCATTTT.

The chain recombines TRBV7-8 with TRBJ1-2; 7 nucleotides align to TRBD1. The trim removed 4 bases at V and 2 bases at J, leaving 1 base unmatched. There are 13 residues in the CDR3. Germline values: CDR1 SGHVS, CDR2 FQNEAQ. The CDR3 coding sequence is TGTGCCAGCAGCTCGGGACAGAACTATGGCTACACCTTC. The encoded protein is CASSSGQNYGYTF. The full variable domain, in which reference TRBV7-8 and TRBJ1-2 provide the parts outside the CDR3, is GAGVSQSPRYKVAKRGQDVALRCDPISGHVSLFWYQQALGQGPEFLTYFQNEAQLDKSGLPSDRFFAERPEGSVSTLKIQRTQQEDSAVYLCASSSGQNYGYTFGSGTRLTVV.

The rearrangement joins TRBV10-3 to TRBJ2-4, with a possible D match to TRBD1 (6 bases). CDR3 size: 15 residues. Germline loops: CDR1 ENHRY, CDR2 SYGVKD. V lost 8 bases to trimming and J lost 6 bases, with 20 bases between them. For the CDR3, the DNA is TGTGCCATCGGCTGGGCGCAGGGGAGCGGAAACATTCAGTACTTC. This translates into CAIGWAQGSGNIQYF.

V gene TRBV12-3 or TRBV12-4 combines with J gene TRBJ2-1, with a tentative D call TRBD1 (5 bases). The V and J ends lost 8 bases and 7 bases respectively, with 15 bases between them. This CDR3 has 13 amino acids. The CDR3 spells CASQPGPSNEQFF. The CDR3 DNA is TGTGCCAGCCAACCAGGGCCTTCGAATGAGCAGTTCTTC.

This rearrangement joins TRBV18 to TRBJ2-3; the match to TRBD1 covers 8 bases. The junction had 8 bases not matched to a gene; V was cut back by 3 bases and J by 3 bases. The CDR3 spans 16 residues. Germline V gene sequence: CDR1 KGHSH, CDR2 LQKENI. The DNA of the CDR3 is TGTGCCAGCTCACCCCCAGGGGGCGCCCTGACAGATACGCAGTATTTT. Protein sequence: CASSPPGGALTDTQYF.